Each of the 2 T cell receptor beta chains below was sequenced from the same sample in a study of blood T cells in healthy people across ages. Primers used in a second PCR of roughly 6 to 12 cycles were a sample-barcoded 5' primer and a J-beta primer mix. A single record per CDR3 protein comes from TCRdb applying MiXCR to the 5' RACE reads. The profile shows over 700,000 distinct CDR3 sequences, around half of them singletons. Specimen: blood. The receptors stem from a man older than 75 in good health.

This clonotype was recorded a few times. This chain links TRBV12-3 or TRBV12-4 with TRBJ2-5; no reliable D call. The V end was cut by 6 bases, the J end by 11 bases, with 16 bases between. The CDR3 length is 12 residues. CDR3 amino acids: CASSPSGNEQYF. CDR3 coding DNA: TGTGCCAGCAGCCCGTCCGGCAATGAGCAGTACTTC.

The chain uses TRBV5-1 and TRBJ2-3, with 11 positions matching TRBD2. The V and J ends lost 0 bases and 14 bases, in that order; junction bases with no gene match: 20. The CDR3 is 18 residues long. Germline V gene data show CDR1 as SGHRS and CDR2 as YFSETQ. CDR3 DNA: TGCGCCAGCAGCTTGGGTGGTAGCGGGAGGGCCGGGCACAGATACGCGTATTTT. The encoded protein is CASSLGGSGRAGHRYAYF.